Below, 7 T cell receptor beta chains from the same sample are listed, as sequenced in a study of CXCR3-negative and CXCR3-positive naive CD8 T cells (dated by TCRdb to about 2019). TCRdb names NextSeq 550 as the instrument used. The Human TCR Profiling Kit (MiLaboratory) was used to prepare UMI-labeled 5' RACE TRB cDNA libraries. Through TCRdb reprocessing, the reads give one entry per CDR3 protein sequence; DNA is omitted. The sample's records list roughly 80,000 distinct CDR3 sequences. 0.62% of the sample is in the top ten clones. Findings and caveats that apply to the study as a whole: TRB CDR3s from CXCR3-positive naive cells showed higher hydrophobicity (lower Kidera factor 4), lower energy, and higher strength and volume indices than CXCR3-negative naive cells.

No antigen has been identified for these receptors. Sequencing was performed on naive CXCR3+ CD8+ T cells from blood. The cell subset or site label corresponds to: CD45RO-CCR7+CD27+CD95- naive CD8+ T cells expressing CXCR3 (TNR3+). The receptors were sampled from a human donor in good health. Some clones in this sample may be carry-over from other donors' samples.

CDR3 sequence: CASSEARPIYGYTF. The chain carries TRBV6-1 and TRBJ1-2. Germline V gene sequence: CDR1 MNHNS, CDR2 SASEGT. The CDR3 totals 14 residues.

The chain links TRBV7-9 to TRBJ2-7. Germline CDR1 reads SEHNR; CDR2 reads FQNEAQ (reference sequence). The length of the CDR3 is 12 residues. The CDR3 region is CASSQQPYEQYF.

The gene calls are TRBV20-1 and TRBJ2-3; TCRdb lists TRBD1, though no DNA is available to test this call. CDR1 and CDR2 from the germline V gene are DFQATT and SNEGSKA (reference sequence). CDR3 size: 14 residues. This chain's CDR3 is CSARETRGKDTQYF.

The chain links TRBV10-3 to TRBJ2-7. This CDR3 has 12 amino acids. The germline V gene encodes CDR1 ENHRY and CDR2 SYGVKD. This CDR3 is CAIMGGSYEQYF.

The chain joins TRBV7-6 to TRBJ1-1; TCRdb's D call, TRBD1, is unchecked because there is no DNA. The CDR3 runs 16 residues. Germline V CDR1 and CDR2: SGHVS, FNYEAQ. The CDR3 spells CASSSGSGGGGTEAFF.

The chain employs TRBV20-1 and TRBJ2-1. The germline CDR1 and CDR2 sequences are DFQATT and SNEGSKA (reference sequence). This CDR3 has 15 residues. The CDR3 region is CSARVWGSYGNEQFF.

The V and J genes are TRBV13 and TRBJ2-7; TCRdb reports TRBD2, a call that lacks DNA to check it against. This CDR3 is built from 15 residues. The germline gives CDR1 PRHDT, CDR2 FYEKMQ (reference sequence). CDR3 in amino acids: CASSPNLAGGNEQYF.